Following are 26 T cell receptor beta chains from one sample sequenced in a study of blood T cell repertoires in COVID-19. This table comes from immunoSEQ multiplex PCR, and its TCRdb copy is limited to in-frame clones, with some not included. Among about 140,000 clones, roughly 80% were seen once, and the ten largest hold 4%. The sequenced sample consisted of peripheral blood. Receptor source: a woman aged 60-70 years with acute or convalescent COVID-19.

The chain is built from TRBV4-3 and TRBJ2-7; D call uncertain. V was shortened by 0 bases and J by 3 bases, with 9 bases between the two germline ends. CDR3 length equals 14 residues. Per the germline V gene, CDR1 is LGHNA and CDR2 is YSLEER. The CDR3 region has the DNA TGCGCCAGCAGCCAAGATTCGTTCTACTACGAGCAGTACTTC. Translating it yields CASSQDSFYYEQYF.

CDR3 region: CASSYWTEPDPNYGYTF. In DNA, the CDR3 is TGTGCCAGCAGCTACTGGACAGAACCAGACCCTAACTATGGCTACACCTTC. V usage is TRBV5-4 and J usage is TRBJ1-2; tentatively, D is TRBD1 (6 bases). The CDR3 totals 17 residues. V lost 3 bases and J 0 bases, leaving 18 bases between the germline ends. Germline CDR1 and CDR2: SGHNT and YYREEE (reference sequence).

This chain uses TRBV2 with TRBJ1-1; D is unclear. Trimming shortened V by 7 bases and J by 5 bases, and 11 bases separated the two germline ends. Germline loops: CDR1 SNHLY, CDR2 FYNNEI. CDR3 length equals 12 residues. The CDR3 DNA reads as TGTGCCAGCACCGTGGGGAGGACTGAAGCTTTCTTT. Translated, it gives CASTVGRTEAFF.

V usage is TRBV3-1 (or the pseudogene TRBV3-2) and J usage is TRBJ1-6; maybe TRBD1 (5 bases). The CDR3 has 14 amino acids. The germline V and J ends were trimmed by 0 bases and 9 bases, with 9 bases remaining between them. The germline CDR1 and CDR2 sequences are LGHDT and YNNKEL (reference sequence). The CDR3 loop is CASSQDSGGSPLHF. CDR3 DNA sequence: TGTGCCAGCAGCCAAGATAGCGGGGGTTCACCCCTCCACTTT.

The chain employs TRBV30 and TRBJ1-1; D possibly corresponds to TRBD1 (5 bases). The germline gives CDR1 GTSNPN, CDR2 SVGIG (reference sequence). Trimming took off 3 bases at V and 5 bases at J, with 13 bases between the two ends. CDR3 length equals 13 residues. The CDR3 loop is CAWSPQGVTEAFF. The CDR3 region has the DNA TGTGCCTGGAGCCCCCAAGGGGTGACTGAAGCTTTCTTT.

CDR3 region: CASSYSGPTNEKLFF. The CDR3 DNA is TGTGCCAGCAGCTACTCAGGCCCAACTAATGAAAAACTGTTTTTT. This chain connects TRBV7-9 to TRBJ1-4; D is unresolved. Trimming shortened V by 4 bases and J by 0 bases, and 9 bases separated the two germline ends. The germline CDR1 and CDR2 sequences are SEHNR and FQNEAQ (reference sequence). The CDR3 extends over 15 amino acids. The whole variable domain, remainder taken from reference TRBV7-9 and TRBJ1-4, is DTGVSQNPRHKITKRGQNVTFRCDPISEHNRLYWYRQTLGQGPEFLTYFQNEAQLEKSRLLSDRFSAERPKGSFSTLEIQRTEQGDSAMYLCASSYSGPTNEKLFFGSGTQLSVL.

V and J are TRBV4-3 and TRBJ1-6, with TRBD1 identical over 12 bases. CDR1 and CDR2 (germline): LGHNA, YSLEER. Trimming at V came to 2 bases and at J to 2 bases, leaving 1 base not matched to a gene. The CDR3 length is 17 residues. This CDR3 reads CASSQWDRGPYNSPLHF. The CDR3 DNA sequence: TGCGCCAGCAGCCAATGGGACAGGGGGCCCTATAATTCACCCCTCCACTTT.

This chain's CDR3 is CASSDRGAYEQYF. CDR3 DNA: TGTGCCAGCAGCGACAGGGGGGCCTACGAGCAGTACTTC. The chain links TRBV6-6 to TRBJ2-7, with TRBD1 matching over 9 bases. The CDR3 spans 13 residues. The ends lost 6 bases at V and 2 bases at J; junction bases unmatched: 2. The germline V gene has CDR1 MNHNY and CDR2 SVGAGI (reference sequence).

V and J are TRBV5-1 and TRBJ1-2, with D possibly being TRBD1 (5 bases). Germline lookup yields CDR1 SGHRS and CDR2 YFSETQ. V lost 0 bases to trimming and J lost 8 bases, with 17 bases between them. This CDR3 contains 15 residues. The CDR3 DNA sequence: TGCGCCAGCAGCTTGGCAGGGATCAGGAAACCGGGCTACACCTTC. Its protein product is CASSLAGIRKPGYTF.

The genes are TRBV19 and TRBJ1-2, with a possible D match to TRBD1 (5 bases). The germline V gene has CDR1 LNHDA and CDR2 SQIVND (reference sequence). Trimming pared 4 bases from V and 4 bases from J, leaving 22 bases between. This CDR3 comprises 17 residues. This chain's CDR3 is CASSNDRVANSFYGYTF. CDR3 in DNA: TGTGCCAGTAGTAACGACAGAGTCGCAAATTCTTTCTATGGCTACACCTTC. Based on the CDR3 plus reference TRBV19 and TRBJ1-2, the full variable domain is DGGITQSPKYLFRKEGQNVTLSCEQNLNHDAMYWYRQDPGQGLRLIYYSQIVNDFQKGDIAEGYSVSREKKESFPLTVTSAQKNPTAFYLCASSNDRVANSFYGYTFGSGTRLTVV.

The J gene is TRBJ2-1, the V gene TRBV5-8; 9 nucleotides align to TRBD2. Germline V gene data show CDR1 as SGHTS and CDR2 as YDEGEE. The CDR3 is 15 residues long. V shed 1 base, J shed 8 bases, and the junction held 7 bases outside the gene matches. CDR3 nucleotides: TGTGCCAGCAGCTTGATGATAGCGGGAGAGGATGAGCAGTTCTTC. Protein: CASSLMIAGEDEQFF.

The chain is built from TRBV4-2 and TRBJ1-4; 7 bases are a match to TRBD1. The CDR3 extends over 17 amino acids. Germline V lookup: CDR1 LGHNA, CDR2 YNFKEQ. Trimming cost V 2 bases and J 6 bases; bases outside gene matches: 12. The CDR3 nucleotides read TGTGCCAGCAGCCAAAACTCTTTTAGACAGGGTGATGAAAAACTGTTTTTT. It translates to CASSQNSFRQGDEKLFF.

This clone was counted once. J is TRBJ1-6 and V is TRBV10-2, with 8 nucleotides matching TRBD1. V lost 2 bases to trimming and J lost 6 bases; unmatched junction nucleotides: 3. Germline V gene data show CDR1 as WSHSY and CDR2 as SAAADI. This CDR3 comprises 15 residues. The CDR3: CASSEVQGANSPLHF. The DNA for the CDR3 is TGCGCCAGCAGTGAGGTCCAGGGGGCTAATTCACCCCTCCACTTT.

The CDR3 loop is CASSQERGGSEGYTF. In DNA, the CDR3 is TGTGCCAGCAGCCAAGAGCGGGGGGGATCGGAGGGCTACACCTTC. This chain links TRBV14 with TRBJ1-2, with D maybe TRBD1 (5 bases). Germline assignment: CDR1 SGHDN and CDR2 FVKESK. The V end lost 0 bases, the J end lost 8 bases, and 16 bases lay between the germline ends. This CDR3 has 15 residues. Together with reference TRBV14 and TRBJ1-2, the CDR3 gives the full variable domain: EAGVTQFPSHSVIEKGQTVTLRCDPISGHDNLYWYRRVMGKEIKFLLHFVKESKQDESGMPNNRFLAERTGGTYSTLKVQPAELEDSGVYFCASSQERGGSEGYTFGSGTRLTVV.

This chain connects TRBV10-3 to TRBJ1-1; 7 nucleotides align to TRBD1. This CDR3 has 13 residues. Trimming removed 6 bases from V and 2 bases from J; junction bases left unmatched: 3. Germline V gene sequence: CDR1 ENHRY, CDR2 SYGVKD. CDR3 loop: CAIRDRPNTEAFF. DNA for the CDR3: TGTGCCATCAGGGACAGGCCAAACACTGAAGCTTTCTTT.

This clone occurred once. The V call is TRBV4-1, the J call TRBJ1-2; 8 nucleotides align to TRBD1. The length of the CDR3 is 16 residues. The germline gives CDR1 MGHRA, CDR2 YSYEKL. V gave up 1 base and J gave up 3 bases; unmatched junction bases: 7. In DNA form, the CDR3 reads TGCGCCAGCAGCCAAGTACCGACAGGGGAGGACTATGGCTACACCTTC. Translated: CASSQVPTGEDYGYTF.

V and J are TRBV5-1 and TRBJ2-1, with a tentative D call TRBD2 (6 bases). V shed 0 bases and J shed 4 bases, with 11 bases lying between them. The CDR3 spans 15 residues. The V gene's germline CDR1 is SGHRS and CDR2 YFSETQ. The CDR3, as DNA: TGCGCCAGCAGCTTGGCGGGAGATCTTTACAATGAGCAGTTCTTC. This codes for CASSLAGDLYNEQFF.

The chain has TRBV5-1 and TRBJ2-7, with 8 bases that match TRBD2. V lost 4 bases and J lost 6; bases outside the gene matches: 9. Looked up from germline, CDR1 is SGHRS and CDR2 is YFSETQ. The CDR3 loop spans 14 amino acids. The CDR3 sequence is CASSTGLVGLEQYF. The CDR3 DNA sequence: TGCGCCAGCAGCACGGGACTAGTTGGGCTCGAGCAGTACTTC.

This clone was picked up many times. V usage is TRBV19 and J usage is TRBJ2-7, with TRBD2 matching 9 bases. The CDR3 loop spans 14 amino acids. V was pared by 6 bases and J by 4 bases, with 7 bases of the junction left unmatched. Germline CDR1 reads LNHDA; CDR2 reads SQIVND (reference sequence). CDR3 DNA: TGTGCCAGTAGCCTAGCGGGAACCGCTTACGAGCAGTACTTC. Residues: CASSLAGTAYEQYF.

The chain recombines TRBV21-1 with TRBJ2-5; TRBD2 is taken as the D call from the table, unchecked against the DNA. TRBV21-1 is labeled a pseudogene. The CDR3 spans 14 residues. The CDR3 region has the DNA TGTGCCAGCAGCAAGACTGGCGACCGGGAGACCCAGTACTTC. Residues: CASSKTGDRETQYF.

This clone showed up just once. The chain carries TRBV18 and TRBJ2-3; 8 bases match TRBD1. CDR3 length equals 14 residues. Germline assignment: CDR1 KGHSH and CDR2 LQKENI. V dropped 3 bases and J dropped 2; count of bases not matched to a gene: 1. CDR3 DNA: TGTGCCAGCTCACCGGACAGGGCCACAGATACGCAGTATTTT. Its protein product is CASSPDRATDTQYF. The variable domain in full, with the rest retrieved from reference TRBV18 and TRBJ2-3, is NAGVMQNPRHLVRRRGQEARLRCSPMKGHSHVYWYRQLPEEGLKFMVYLQKENIIDESGMPKERFSAEFPKEGPSILRIQQVVRGDSAAYFCASSPDRATDTQYFGPGTRLTVL.

The chain recombines TRBV15 with TRBJ1-6, with D unresolved. Trimming stripped 0 bases from V and 6 bases from J, with 6 bases between. In germline, CDR1 is LNHNV, CDR2 YYDKDF (reference sequence). The CDR3 length is 14 residues. The CDR3 DNA follows: TGTGCCACCAGCAGAGATAAGAGTAATTCACCCCTCCACTTT. Translating gives CATSRDKSNSPLHF.

This chain uses TRBV6-5 with TRBJ2-7, with D maybe TRBD2 (5 bases). V dropped 5 bases and J dropped 2 bases, with 7 bases sitting between them. The CDR3 covers 12 residues. Per germline, CDR1 MNHEY and CDR2 SVGAGI. The CDR3 coding sequence is TGTGCCAGCAGTACGGGGACCTACGAGCAGTACTTC. It yields the protein CASSTGTYEQYF.

J is TRBJ1-1 and V is TRBV5-1; D is perhaps TRBD1 (6 bases). This CDR3 region has 16 residues. V was shortened by 0 bases and J by 4 bases, with 16 bases between the two germline ends. Germline V gives CDR1 SGHRS, CDR2 YFSETQ. The CDR3 sequence: CASSLEDRRSGTEAFF. The CDR3 nucleotides read TGCGCCAGCAGCTTGGAAGACAGGAGGTCGGGCACTGAAGCTTTCTTT.

This chain links TRBV11-3 with TRBJ2-7, with D maybe TRBD2 (5 bases). The germline V gene has CDR1 SGHNT and CDR2 YENEEA. The V gene lost 5 bases and the J gene lost 1 base, with 15 bases spanning the gap. The CDR3 is 15 amino acids. The DNA of the CDR3 is TGTGCCAGCAGCCAGACTAACCGCCCTTCCTACGAGCAGTACTTC. Its protein is CASSQTNRPSYEQYF.

V usage is TRBV29-1 and J usage is TRBJ2-7; 8 nucleotides match TRBD2. The CDR3 loop spans 13 amino acids. V shed 7 bases and J 3 bases; nucleotides not matched to a gene: 8. Germline values: CDR1 SQVTM, CDR2 ANQGSEA. The chain's CDR3 is CSAVAGPFYEQYF. The CDR3 region has the DNA TGCAGCGCCGTAGCGGGACCCTTCTACGAGCAGTACTTC.